These T cell receptor beta chains were read from a single sample in a study of blood T cell repertoires in COVID-19. Sequenced by immunoSEQ multiplex PCR; TCRdb stores in-frame clones only, minus some. The table includes a few hundred thousand clones, about 90% detected once. The sequencing input was peripheral blood. The receptors shown here come from a woman in her twenties or thirties with COVID-19, enrolled during active disease. Each CDR3 is given with its conserved first and last residue.

TRBJ1-4,TRBV19,CASSIVRGWTNEKLFF
TRBJ2-7,TRBV5-1,CASSLEVTGRYEQYF
TRBJ2-1,TRBV5-1,CASSAGGGSSYNEQFF
TRBJ1-3,TRBV9,CASSVAGGPGNTIYF
TRBJ2-2,TRBV11-2,CASSSNREFTGELFF
TRBJ1-1,TRBV11-2,CASSLVGGQGEAFF
TRBJ2-2,TRBV5-1,CASSGAGGTGELFF
TRBJ2-1,TRBV19,CASSRTGGSGNEQFF
TRBJ2-2,TRBV6-2/TRBV6-3,CASSPISGRAPGELFF
TRBJ2-2,TRBV5-6,CASSRTGFPGELFF
TRBJ2-7,TRBV2,CASSPSGPTYEQYF
TRBJ1-1,TRBV4-3,CASSHRGLNTEAFF
TRBJ1-6,TRBV6-6,CASSPTLGVSSYNSPLHF
TRBJ2-7,TRBV7-2,CASSPQGNSYEQYF
TRBJ1-6,TRBV5-1,CASGDRGSSPLHF
TRBJ1-5,TRBV19,CASSIPRQGAYQPQHF
TRBJ1-1,TRBV28,CASSFDRENGYTEAFF
TRBJ2-1,TRBV5-1,CASSMTIEQFF
TRBJ1-5,TRBV28,CASSQSGGGGNQPQHF
TRBJ2-2,TRBV7-3,CASSLNSGGGGELFF
TRBJ1-1,TRBV9,CASNRQANTEAFF
TRBJ2-1,TRBV9,CASSLGGTVTYNEQFF
TRBJ1-5,TRBV4-1,CASSQGVAARDSRNQPQHF